Below, 27 T cell receptor beta chains from the same sample are listed, as sequenced in a study of regulatory T cells in long-lasting Graves disease. The time point here: newly diagnosed GD, antithyroid drugs for less than 3 months. Following extraction of RNA from PBMCs, that RNA was used to make the TCR library. Building of the TCR beta libraries involved iRepertoire HTBI primers and Arm-PCR of CDR3 regions. TCRdb re-called the multiplex PCR reads with MiXCR, one entry per CDR3 protein. Seen here are roughly 440,000 distinct CDR3 sequences, 16% observed once, and the top ten hold 23%. The sample also formed part of further work on T cells in Graves' hyperthyroidism and ophthalmopathy.

The specimen was peripheral blood mononuclear cells (PBMCs), collected at new diagnosis, from a patient treated with antithyroid drugs. The receptors stem from a woman aged 18-29 years with Graves disease.

In regard to this clonotype: One end of the junction is discordant with germline, which a read error may explain. The CDR3 protein is CASGFGGGRNEQFF. The CDR3 DNA is TGTGCCAGCGGTTTTGGGGGAGGGAGGAATGAGCAGTTCTTC. V usage is TRBV12-3 or TRBV12-4 and J usage is TRBJ2-1, with 7 nucleotides matching TRBD2. The CDR3 spans 14 residues.

This clonotype was recorded at least ten times. This chain joins TRBV18 and TRBJ2-3, with D maybe TRBD2 (6 bases). There are 15 residues in the CDR3. CDR1 is KGHSH, CDR2 LQKENI, per germline. The V end lost 3 bases, the J end lost 1 base, and 11 bases lay between the germline ends. The CDR3 protein is CASSPGSSGTDTQYF. The CDR3 region has the DNA TGTGCCAGCTCACCGGGTTCTAGCGGCACAGATACGCAGTATTTT.

Ten or more counts support this clonotype. V and J are TRBV2 and TRBJ2-7, with 10 bases matching TRBD2. The CDR3 extends over 19 amino acids. With 3 bases clipped from V and 0 bases from J, the junction kept 14 bases outside the gene matches. Germline V gene sequence: CDR1 SNHLY, CDR2 FYNNEI. The chain's CDR3 is CASSDIPGLAGENSYEQYF. CDR3 DNA sequence: TGTGCCAGCAGTGATATCCCGGGGCTAGCGGGAGAAAACTCCTACGAGCAGTACTTC. Complete variable domain (other parts from reference TRBV2 and TRBJ2-7): EPEVTQTPSHQVTQMGQEVILRCVPISNHLYFYWYRQILGQKVEFLVSFYNNEISEKSEIFDDQFSVERPDGSNFTLKIRSTKLEDSAMYFCASSDIPGLAGENSYEQYFGPGTRLTVT.

This clonotype was detected ten times or more. The genes are TRBV20-1 and TRBJ2-3; no clear D. Trimming shortened V by 6 bases and J by 6 bases, and 7 bases separated the two germline ends. This CDR3 comprises 10 residues. The germline V gene encodes CDR1 DFQATT and CDR2 SNEGSKA (reference sequence). For the CDR3, the DNA is TGCAGTGCCCCCGAGGATACGCAGTATTTT. Encoded protein: CSAPEDTQYF.

This clonotype appeared many times. The rearrangement joins TRBV11-2 to TRBJ1-6; D is perhaps TRBD1 (5 bases). Germline V gene sequence: CDR1 SGHAT, CDR2 FQNNGV. Trimming removed 3 bases from V and 5 bases from J, with 8 bases in between. The CDR3 runs 14 residues. CDR3 nucleotide sequence: TGTGCCAGCAGCTTCTGGGGGGATAATTCACCCCTCCACTTT. Encoded protein: CASSFWGDNSPLHF.

The sample holds many counts of this clonotype. This chain connects TRBV16 to TRBJ1-5; D not resolved. Trimming removed 2 bases at V and 4 bases at J, with 6 bases between. Germline-derived CDR1 and CDR2 are KGHSY and FQNENV. This CDR3 spans 13 amino acids. The CDR3 here is CASSQMKNQPQHF. The CDR3 bases are TGTGCCAGCAGCCAAATGAAGAATCAGCCCCAGCATTTT.

This clonotype has just a few counts. The CDR3 region has the DNA TGCAGTGCTCATGACTCCCGCATGGGCACCGGGGAGCTGTTTTTT. Encoded protein: CSAHDSRMGTGELFF. V gene TRBV20-1 combines with J gene TRBJ2-2; no firm D call. Germline assignment: CDR1 DFQATT and CDR2 SNEGSKA (reference sequence). Trimming took 5 bases from V and 4 from J, leaving 17 bases between them. This CDR3 comprises 15 residues.

The chain recombines TRBV6-1 with TRBJ1-2; D unresolved. V shed 7 bases and J shed 2 bases, with 8 bases lying between them. This CDR3 comprises 12 residues. CDR1 is MNHNS, CDR2 SASEGT, per germline. CDR3 region: CASTQANYGYTF. As DNA, the CDR3 is TGTGCCAGCACCCAGGCGAACTATGGCTACACCTTC.

In its sample, this clonotype was seen many times. J is TRBJ2-1 and V is TRBV29-1, with TRBD2 as a possible D gene (5 bases). Between the trimmed V and J ends, which lost 3 bases and 4 bases, there was a span of 13 bases. Germline V gene data show CDR1 as SQVTM and CDR2 as ANQGSEA. There are 14 residues in the CDR3. The CDR3 spells CSVDSVGFYNEQFF. CDR3 bases: TGCAGCGTTGATAGCGTGGGTTTTTACAATGAGCAGTTCTTC.

The rearrangement links TRBV7-9 to TRBJ2-5, with 7 bases that match TRBD1. The CDR3 is made up of 15 amino acids. The V gene end was trimmed by 5 bases and the J gene end by 1 base; junction bases not matched to a gene: 7. The germline V gene has CDR1 SEHNR and CDR2 FQNEAQ (reference sequence). CDR3 amino acids: CASSGSGTAQETQYF. The CDR3 bases are TGTGCCAGCAGCGGGTCAGGGACAGCCCAAGAGACCCAGTACTTC. Full variable domain (missing parts from reference TRBV7-9 and TRBJ2-5): DTGVSQNPRHKITKRGQNVTFRCDPISEHNRLYWYRQTLGQGPEFLTYFQNEAQLEKSRLLSDRFSAERPKGSFSTLEIQRTEQGDSAMYLCASSGSGTAQETQYFGPGTRLLVL.

The table lists this clonotype with a few counts. V usage is TRBV30 and J usage is TRBJ2-2; D not certain. V lost 0 bases and J 6 bases, leaving 5 bases between the germline ends. The CDR3 covers 12 residues. Germline V gives CDR1 GTSNPN, CDR2 SVGIG (reference sequence). The CDR3: CAWSVGAGELFF. DNA for the CDR3: TGTGCCTGGAGTGTCGGCGCCGGGGAGCTGTTTTTT.

About this clonotype itself: This may be a read error: a much more frequent sequence differs by one nucleotide. The chain combines TRBV5-6 with TRBJ1-1; 8 bases line up with TRBD1. Per the germline V gene, CDR1 is SGHDT and CDR2 is YYEEEE. The CDR3 length is 13 residues. After removal of 3 bases from V and 4 bases from J, the junction contained 2 bases not matched to a gene. CDR3 sequence (DNA): TGTGCCAGCAGCTCAACAGGGGGCACTGAAGCTTTCTTT. Protein sequence: CASSSTGGTEAFF. Variable domain in full (rest from reference TRBV5-6 and TRBJ1-1): DAGVTQSPTHLIKTRGQQVTLRCSPKSGHDTVSWYQQALGQGPQFIFQYYEEEERQRGNFPDRFSGHQFPNYSSELNVNALLLGDSALYLCASSSTGGTEAFFGQGTRLTVV.

This clonotype turned up a few times. The chain combines TRBV6-1 with TRBJ1-2, with no clear D. V gave up 5 bases and J gave up 8 bases, with 12 bases separating them. Germline-derived CDR1 and CDR2 are MNHNS and SASEGT. The CDR3 sequence is 12 residues long. CDR3 sequence (DNA): TGTGCCAGCAGTCCTTCAAGTCAAGGCTACACCTTC. It translates to CASSPSSQGYTF.

A single count supports this clonotype. The V and J genes are TRBV4-2 and TRBJ1-2; D uncertain. With 4 bases removed from V and 4 bases from J, the gap between germline ends came to 13 bases. This CDR3 has 14 residues. Per the germline V gene, CDR1 is LGHNA and CDR2 is YNFKEQ. The CDR3 coding sequence is TGTGCCAGCAGCCGACCCGGGAACCCCTATGGCTACACCTTC. Translating gives CASSRPGNPYGYTF.

This clonotype was found many times. The chain joins TRBV6-1 to TRBJ2-1, with TRBD2 matching over 11 bases. With V trimmed by 6 bases and J by 7 bases, 11 bases remained unmatched. This CDR3 spans 16 amino acids. Germline lookup yields CDR1 MNHNS and CDR2 SASEGT. This CDR3 reads CASRMGLAENNNEQFF. The CDR3, as DNA: TGTGCCAGCAGGATGGGACTAGCGGAAAATAATAATGAGCAGTTCTTC.

The rearrangement uses TRBV10-3 and TRBJ1-4; D not certain. Germline V CDR1 and CDR2: ENHRY, SYGVKD. The CDR3 is made up of 15 amino acids. V was cut by 3 bases and J by 7 bases, with 15 bases left in between. DNA of the CDR3: TGTGCCATCAGTGATAATCTAAACACGGTTGAAAAACTGTTTTTT. This sequence encodes CAISDNLNTVEKLFF.

This clonotype showed up many times. V gene TRBV5-1 combines with J gene TRBJ2-1; 7 positions agree with TRBD1. The germline gives CDR1 SGHRS, CDR2 YFSETQ. J lost 4 bases, V lost 1 base, and 5 bases had no gene match. The CDR3 is made up of 15 amino acids. The DNA of the CDR3 is TGCGCCAGCAGCTTGTTAGGGGGCGATTACAATGAGCAGTTCTTC. This sequence encodes CASSLLGGDYNEQFF.

This clonotype came up many times. This chain connects TRBV28 to TRBJ1-6; D call uncertain. The germline V gene encodes CDR1 MDHEN and CDR2 SYDVKM. This CDR3 is 15 amino acids long. V shed 3 bases and J shed 9 bases, with 15 bases lying between them. The CDR3 loop reads CASSLAGFSISPLHF. DNA for the CDR3: TGTGCCAGCAGTTTGGCGGGGTTTTCAATTTCACCCCTCCACTTT.

There are a few counts of this clonotype. This rearrangement joins TRBV7-9 to TRBJ1-1; D not resolved. With 2 bases removed from V and 1 base from J, the gap between germline ends came to 5 bases. CDR1 and CDR2 from the germline V gene are SEHNR and FQNEAQ (reference sequence). The CDR3 is made up of 13 amino acids. Here the CDR3 reads CASSLFQNTEAFF. The CDR3 region has the DNA TGTGCCAGCAGCTTATTCCAGAACACTGAAGCTTTCTTT.

This clonotype showed up just a few times. At one of its ends the junction is not consistent with the germline gene, which may arise from a read error. The CDR3 region is CGSDNQETQYF. In nucleotides, the CDR3 is TGTGGCAGCGACAACCAAGAGACCCAGTACTTC. V usage is TRBV6-1 and J usage is TRBJ2-5; no clear D gene. Germline V gene sequence: CDR1 MNHNS, CDR2 SASEGT. CDR3 length: 11 residues.

V and J are TRBV28 and TRBJ2-7; 8 positions agree with TRBD1. Losses at the gene ends were 6 bases for V and 3 bases for J; bases not matched to a gene: 7. The CDR3 sequence is 14 residues long. The V gene's germline CDR1 is MDHEN and CDR2 SYDVKM. The CDR3 DNA is TGTGCCAGCAGAGATCCCGGGACAGGCTACGAGCAGTACTTC. This codes for CASRDPGTGYEQYF. The whole variable domain, remainder taken from reference TRBV28 and TRBJ2-7, is DVKVTQSSRYLVKRTGEKVFLECVQDMDHENMFWYRQDPGLGLRLIYFSYDVKMKEKGDIPEGYSVSREKKERFSLILESASTNQTSMYLCASRDPGTGYEQYFGPGTRLTVT.

The table lists this clonotype with a few counts. This chain connects TRBV7-8 to TRBJ2-1, with 7 bases matching TRBD2. With the DNA end fitting TRBJ2-4 better, the J assignment may be wrong. CDR1 is SGHVS and CDR2 is FQNEAQ in the germline V gene. The CDR3 consists of 15 residues. In DNA, the CDR3 is TGTGCCAGCAGCTTTACGGAAACTCAGCGGGGTATTCAGTACTTC. Translating gives CASSFTETQRGIQYF.

This clonotype was counted at least ten times. This chain connects TRBV20-1 to TRBJ2-3; no clear D. Trimming stripped 3 bases from V and 1 base from J, with 5 bases between. The germline V gene encodes CDR1 DFQATT and CDR2 SNEGSKA (reference sequence). The CDR3 consists of 12 residues. For the CDR3, the DNA is TGCAGTGCTAGTGGGGGCACAGATACGCAGTATTTT. This codes for CSASGGTDTQYF.

This clonotype was counted at least ten times. The chain couples TRBV11-3 to TRBJ2-5, with 8 bases aligning to TRBD2. CDR3 size: 16 residues. CDR1 and CDR2 (germline): SGHNT, YENEEA. V shed 3 bases, J shed 5 bases, and the junction held 11 bases outside the gene matches. CDR3 in amino acids: CASSLSAGGLGETQYF. CDR3 coding DNA: TGTGCCAGCAGCTTGTCCGCGGGAGGACTTGGGGAGACCCAGTACTTC.

This clonotype came up many times. The chain combines TRBV2 with TRBJ2-2; TRBD1 matches 8 bases. Trimming at V came to 9 bases and at J to 1 base, leaving 13 bases not matched to a gene. CDR1 is SNHLY and CDR2 is FYNNEI in the germline V gene. CDR3 size: 17 residues. The CDR3 is CARRGRTGTGNTGELFF. CDR3 nucleotide sequence: TGTGCCAGGCGCGGCAGGACCGGGACAGGGAACACCGGGGAGCTGTTTTTT.

This clonotype occurred many times. The V and J genes are TRBV6-1 and TRBJ2-7, with D unresolved. Trimming took off 6 bases at V and 3 bases at J, with 15 bases between the two ends. CDR3 size: 14 residues. CDR1 and CDR2 (germline): MNHNS, SASEGT. CDR3 sequence reads: CASSPVVGNYEQYF. DNA for the CDR3: TGTGCCAGCAGCCCCGTGGTGGGGAACTACGAGCAGTACTTC.

This clonotype has just a few counts. This sequence joins TRBV10-3 and TRBJ2-2; D perhaps matches TRBD2 (5 bases). Trimming shortened V by 6 bases and J by 4 bases, and 9 bases separated the two germline ends. Per the germline V gene, CDR1 is ENHRY and CDR2 is SYGVKD. The CDR3 is 13 amino acids. The CDR3 is CAISGVGTGELFF. The CDR3 DNA sequence: TGTGCCATCAGCGGGGTTGGCACCGGGGAGCTGTTTTTT.